What follows is one T cell receptor beta chain and its context. This sample was taken from a study of blood T cells in healthy people across ages. The germline V and J ends were trimmed by 5 bases and 0 bases, with 10 bases remaining between them. The CDR3 runs to 14 residues. Germline CDR1 and CDR2: SGHTA and FQGNSA. A J-beta primer mix and a sample-barcoded 5' primer were used in a second PCR of about 6 to 12 cycles. TCRdb redid the calling of the 5' RACE reads with MiXCR, one entry per CDR3 protein. Of 1.4 million or so distinct CDR3 sequences listed, under 55% are singletons. The clonotype originates from a young woman in good health. The sequenced sample consisted of blood. This chain joins TRBV7-2 and TRBJ1-1; no definite D call. Written as DNA, the CDR3 is TGTGCCAGCAGCCCCCAGGTACTGAACACTGAAGCTTTCTTT. Translating gives CASSPQVLNTEAFF.